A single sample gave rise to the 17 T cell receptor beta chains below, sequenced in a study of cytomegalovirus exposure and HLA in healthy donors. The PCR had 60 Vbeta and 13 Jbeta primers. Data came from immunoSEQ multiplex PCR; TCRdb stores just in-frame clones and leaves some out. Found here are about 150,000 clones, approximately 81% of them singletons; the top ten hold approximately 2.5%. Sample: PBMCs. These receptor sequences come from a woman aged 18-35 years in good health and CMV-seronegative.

CDR3 nucleotides: TGTGCCAGCAGCACGCCGGGACTAGCGGGAGTACAGCAGTACTTC. This sequence encodes CASSTPGLAGVQQYF. The chain has TRBV7-2 and TRBJ2-5; 14 positions match TRBD2. J was trimmed by 11 bases and V by 5 bases; bases with no gene match: 10. There are 15 residues in the CDR3. Germline V lookup: CDR1 SGHTA, CDR2 FQGNSA.

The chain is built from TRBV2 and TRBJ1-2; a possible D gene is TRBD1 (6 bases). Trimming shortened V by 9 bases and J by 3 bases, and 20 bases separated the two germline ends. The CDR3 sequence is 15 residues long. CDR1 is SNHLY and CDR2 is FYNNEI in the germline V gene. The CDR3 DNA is TGTGCCAGGGGGGCGCAGTGGGTCGGTGACTATGGCTACACCTTC. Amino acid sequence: CARGAQWVGDYGYTF.

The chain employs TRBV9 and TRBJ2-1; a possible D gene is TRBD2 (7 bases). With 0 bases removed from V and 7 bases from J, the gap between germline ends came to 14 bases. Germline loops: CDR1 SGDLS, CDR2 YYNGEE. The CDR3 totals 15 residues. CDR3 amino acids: CASSVEGGGGNEQFF. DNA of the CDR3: TGTGCCAGCAGCGTAGAGGGAGGGGGAGGGAATGAGCAGTTCTTC.

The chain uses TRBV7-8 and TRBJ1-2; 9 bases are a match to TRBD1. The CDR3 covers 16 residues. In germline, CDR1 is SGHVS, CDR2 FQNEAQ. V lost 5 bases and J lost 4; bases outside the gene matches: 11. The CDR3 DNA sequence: TGTGCCAGCAGCGTAAGCCGGGACAGGGAAAGCTATGGCTACACCTTC. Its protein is CASSVSRDRESYGYTF.

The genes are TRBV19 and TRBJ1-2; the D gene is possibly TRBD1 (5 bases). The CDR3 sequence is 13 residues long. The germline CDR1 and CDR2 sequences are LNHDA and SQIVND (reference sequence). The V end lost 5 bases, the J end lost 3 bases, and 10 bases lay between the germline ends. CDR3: CASSPGTDYGYTF. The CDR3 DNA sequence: TGTGCCAGTAGTCCCGGGACTGACTATGGCTACACCTTC. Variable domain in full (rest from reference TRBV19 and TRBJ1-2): DGGITQSPKYLFRKEGQNVTLSCEQNLNHDAMYWYRQDPGQGLRLIYYSQIVNDFQKGDIAEGYSVSREKKESFPLTVTSAQKNPTAFYLCASSPGTDYGYTFGSGTRLTVV.

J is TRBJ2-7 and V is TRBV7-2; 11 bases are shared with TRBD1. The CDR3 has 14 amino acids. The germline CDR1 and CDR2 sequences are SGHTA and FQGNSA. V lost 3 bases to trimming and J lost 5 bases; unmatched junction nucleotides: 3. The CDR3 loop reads CASSFGQGAHEQYF. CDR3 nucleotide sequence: TGTGCCAGCAGCTTCGGACAGGGGGCCCACGAGCAGTACTTC.

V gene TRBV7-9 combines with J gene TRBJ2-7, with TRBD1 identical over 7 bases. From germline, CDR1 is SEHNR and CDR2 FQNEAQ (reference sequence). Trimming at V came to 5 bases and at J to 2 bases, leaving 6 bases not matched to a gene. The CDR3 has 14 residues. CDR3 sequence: CASSPRTGPYEQYF. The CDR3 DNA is TGTGCCAGCAGCCCAAGGACAGGCCCCTACGAGCAGTACTTC.

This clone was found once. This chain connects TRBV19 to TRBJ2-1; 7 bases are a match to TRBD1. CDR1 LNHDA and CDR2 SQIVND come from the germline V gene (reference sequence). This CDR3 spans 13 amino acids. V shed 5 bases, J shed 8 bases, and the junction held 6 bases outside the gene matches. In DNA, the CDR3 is TGTGCCAGTAGTGACCGACAGGGCGATGAGCAGTTCTTC. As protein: CASSDRQGDEQFF.

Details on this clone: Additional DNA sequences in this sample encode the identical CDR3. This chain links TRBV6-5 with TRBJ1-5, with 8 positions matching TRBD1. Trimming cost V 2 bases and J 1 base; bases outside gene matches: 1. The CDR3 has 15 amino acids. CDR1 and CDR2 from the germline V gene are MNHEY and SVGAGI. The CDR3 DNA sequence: TGTGCCAGCAGTTACGGACAGGGAAGCAATCAGCCCCAGCATTTT. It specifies CASSYGQGSNQPQHF.

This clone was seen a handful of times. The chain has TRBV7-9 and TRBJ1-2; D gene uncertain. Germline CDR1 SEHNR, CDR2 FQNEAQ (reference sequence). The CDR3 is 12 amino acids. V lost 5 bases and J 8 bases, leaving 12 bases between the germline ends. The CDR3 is CASSLRHRGYTF. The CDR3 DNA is TGTGCCAGCAGCCTTAGACATCGCGGCTACACCTTC.

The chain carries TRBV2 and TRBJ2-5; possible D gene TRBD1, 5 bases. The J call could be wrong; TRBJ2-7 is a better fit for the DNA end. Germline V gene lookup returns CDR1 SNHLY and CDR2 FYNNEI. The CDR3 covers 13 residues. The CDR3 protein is CASSVDSYYEQYF. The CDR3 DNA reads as TGTGCCAGCAGTGTCGACAGCTACTACGAGCAGTACTTC.

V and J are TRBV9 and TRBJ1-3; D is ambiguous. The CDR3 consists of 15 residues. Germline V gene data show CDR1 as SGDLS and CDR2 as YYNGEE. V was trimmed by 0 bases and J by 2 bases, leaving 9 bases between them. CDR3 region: CASSVGGVAGNTIYF. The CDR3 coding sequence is TGTGCCAGCAGCGTAGGCGGGGTGGCTGGAAACACCATATATTTT.

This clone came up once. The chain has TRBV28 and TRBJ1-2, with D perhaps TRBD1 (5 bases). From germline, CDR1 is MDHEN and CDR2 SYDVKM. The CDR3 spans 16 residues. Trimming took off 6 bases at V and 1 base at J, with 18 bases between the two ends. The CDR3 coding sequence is TGTGCCAGCAGGGGGAGGGAGGGGATTAATAACTATGGCTACACCTTC. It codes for CASRGREGINNYGYTF.

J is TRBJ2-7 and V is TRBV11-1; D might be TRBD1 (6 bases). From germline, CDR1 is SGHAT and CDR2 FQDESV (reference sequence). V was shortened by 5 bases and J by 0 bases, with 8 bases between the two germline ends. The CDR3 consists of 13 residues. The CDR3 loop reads CASSPRGSYEQYF. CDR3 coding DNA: TGTGCCAGCAGCCCCAGGGGCTCCTACGAGCAGTACTTC. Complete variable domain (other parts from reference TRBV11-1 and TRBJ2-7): EAEVAQSPRYKITEKSQAVAFWCDPISGHATLYWYRQILGQGPELLVQFQDESVVDDSQLPKDRFSAERLKGVDSTLKIQPAELGDSAMYLCASSPRGSYEQYFGPGTRLTVT.

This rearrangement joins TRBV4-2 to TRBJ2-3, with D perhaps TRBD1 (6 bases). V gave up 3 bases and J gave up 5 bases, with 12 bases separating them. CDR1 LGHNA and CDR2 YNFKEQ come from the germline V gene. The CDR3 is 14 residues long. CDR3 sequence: CASSHAEGGDTQYF. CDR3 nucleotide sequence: TGTGCCAGCAGCCACGCTGAAGGGGGAGATACGCAGTATTTT.

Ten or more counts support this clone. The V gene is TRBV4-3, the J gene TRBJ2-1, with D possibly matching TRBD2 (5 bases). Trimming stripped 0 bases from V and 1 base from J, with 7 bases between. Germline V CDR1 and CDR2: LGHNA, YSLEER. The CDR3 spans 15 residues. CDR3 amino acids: CASSQERESYNEQFF. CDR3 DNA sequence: TGCGCCAGCAGCCAAGAACGGGAATCCTACAATGAGCAGTTCTTC.

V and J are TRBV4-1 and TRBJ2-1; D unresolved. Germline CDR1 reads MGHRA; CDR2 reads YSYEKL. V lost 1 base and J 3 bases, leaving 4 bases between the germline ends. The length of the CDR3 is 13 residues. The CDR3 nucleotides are TGCGCCAGCAGCCAAGCTTACTACAATGAGCAGTTCTTC. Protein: CASSQAYYNEQFF.